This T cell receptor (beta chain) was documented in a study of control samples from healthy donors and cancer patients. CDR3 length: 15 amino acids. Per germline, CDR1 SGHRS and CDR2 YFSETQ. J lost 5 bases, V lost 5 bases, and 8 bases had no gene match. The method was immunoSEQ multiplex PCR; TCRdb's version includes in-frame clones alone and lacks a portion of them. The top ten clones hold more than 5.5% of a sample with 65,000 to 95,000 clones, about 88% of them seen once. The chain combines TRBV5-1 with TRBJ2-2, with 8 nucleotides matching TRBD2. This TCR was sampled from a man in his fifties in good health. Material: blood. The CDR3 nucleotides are TGCGCCAGCAGACACGGGAGGGCTCCAACCGGGGAGCTGTTTTTT. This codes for CASRHGRAPTGELFF.